Below are 22 T cell receptor beta chains sequenced from a single sample in a study of blood T cell repertoires in COVID-19 (dated by TCRdb to about 2020). Libraries came from the immunoSEQ multiplex PCR assay. TCRdb took this table from immuneACCESS and kept in-frame rearrangements with V and J called. Such tables lack part of the clones; where checked against another copy, unresolved V genes explain under half of the gap, and the rest is unexplained. The sample has some 80,000 clones on record, approximately 89% of them singletons. The top ten hold less than 5% of the sample. Sequencing was done on a sample of peripheral blood. These receptors came from a man in his fifties or sixties with active or convalescent COVID-19.

The V call is TRBV28, the J call TRBJ2-1; 7 positions match TRBD1. The ends lost 3 bases at V and 1 base at J; junction bases unmatched: 9. The CDR3 sequence is 17 residues long. Germline V gives CDR1 MDHEN, CDR2 SYDVKM. The chain's CDR3 is CASSLWRTGISYNEQFF. As DNA, the CDR3 is TGTGCCAGCAGTTTGTGGCGGACAGGCATATCCTACAATGAGCAGTTCTTC.

The rearrangement links TRBV30 to TRBJ2-7; 7 bases are shared with TRBD1. This CDR3 contains 12 residues. V gave up 5 bases and J gave up 8 bases; unmatched junction bases: 9. Germline loops: CDR1 GTSNPN, CDR2 SVGIG (reference sequence). The CDR3 sequence is CAWAIGGIKQYF. The CDR3 coding sequence is TGTGCCTGGGCTATAGGGGGCATCAAGCAGTACTTC. Full variable domain (missing parts from reference TRBV30 and TRBJ2-7): SQTIHQWPATLVQPVGSPLSLECTVEGTSNPNLYWYRQAAGRGLQLLFYSVGIGQISSEVPQNLSASRPQDRQFILSSKKLLLSDSGFYLCAWAIGGIKQYFGPGTRLTVT.

The chain uses TRBV7-6 and TRBJ1-1; TRBD1 matches 8 bases. Losses at the gene ends were 6 bases for V and 3 bases for J; bases not matched to a gene: 3. The CDR3 contains 13 residues. Germline V gene data show CDR1 as SGHVS and CDR2 as FNYEAQ. This CDR3 reads CASRQGADTEAFF. The CDR3 DNA follows: TGTGCCAGCAGGCAGGGGGCCGACACTGAAGCTTTCTTT.

The gene calls are TRBV7-2 and TRBJ2-3; 9 nucleotides line up with TRBD1. Looked up from germline, CDR1 is SGHTA and CDR2 is FQGNSA. The CDR3 loop spans 15 amino acids. Unmatched junction bases numbered 4, after V lost 1 base and J lost 5 bases. The CDR3, as DNA: TGTGCCAGCAGCTTAGACAGGGGGCTTGGAGATACGCAGTATTTT. It translates to CASSLDRGLGDTQYF.

This chain joins TRBV19 and TRBJ1-1; 7 bases align to TRBD1. This CDR3 region has 12 residues. In germline, CDR1 is LNHDA, CDR2 SQIVND (reference sequence). Trimming at V came to 5 bases and at J to 5 bases, leaving 2 bases not matched to a gene. In DNA form, the CDR3 reads TGTGCCAGTAGTGGGGACAGTACTGAAGCTTTCTTT. Its translation: CASSGDSTEAFF.

The rearrangement joins TRBV28 to TRBJ2-1; 10 nucleotides align to TRBD2. The V gene end was trimmed by 6 bases and the J gene end by 3 bases; junction bases not matched to a gene: 5. Germline V CDR1 and CDR2: MDHEN, SYDVKM. There are 15 residues in the CDR3. The CDR3 loop is CASRASGGFYNEQFF. In DNA form, the CDR3 reads TGTGCCAGCAGGGCTAGCGGGGGTTTCTACAATGAGCAGTTCTTC.

This chain's CDR3 is CASRQGLHTGELFF. The CDR3 bases are TGCGCCAGCAGACAGGGGCTACACACCGGGGAGCTGTTTTTT. The J gene is TRBJ2-2, the V gene TRBV10-1; 7 positions agree with TRBD1. Trimming removed 6 bases from V and 3 bases from J; junction bases left unmatched: 4. The CDR3 consists of 14 residues. Germline-derived CDR1 and CDR2 are WNHNN and SYGVQD (reference sequence).

J is TRBJ1-5 and V is TRBV10-3; D perhaps matches TRBD1 (5 bases). Germline CDR1 ENHRY, CDR2 SYGVKD. V was cut by 3 bases and J by 2 bases, with 8 bases left in between. The CDR3 runs to 14 residues. DNA of the CDR3: TGTGCCATCAGTGATTCACAGGGCAATCAGCCCCAGCATTTT. Amino acids: CAISDSQGNQPQHF.

This clone was recorded once. CDR3 sequence (DNA): TGTGCCAGCTCACGGAATCCGGGACTAGCGAACACCGGGGAGCTGTTTTTT. Amino acid sequence: CASSRNPGLANTGELFF. This rearrangement joins TRBV18 to TRBJ2-2, with 8 bases lining up with TRBD2. With V trimmed by 4 bases and J by 0 bases, 7 bases remained unmatched. The germline CDR1 and CDR2 sequences are KGHSH and LQKENI. The CDR3 consists of 17 residues. Looking up the rest from reference TRBV18 and TRBJ2-2 gives the full variable domain: NAGVMQNPRHLVRRRGQEARLRCSPMKGHSHVYWYRQLPEEGLKFMVYLQKENIIDESGMPKERFSAEFPKEGPSILRIQQVVRGDSAAYFCASSRNPGLANTGELFFGEGSRLTVL.

The chain combines TRBV7-6 with TRBJ2-7; D is possibly TRBD2 (5 bases). This CDR3 spans 13 amino acids. V lost 1 base and J lost 6, with 10 bases in between. CDR1 SGHVS and CDR2 FNYEAQ come from the germline V gene. As DNA, the CDR3 is TGTGCCAGCAGCTTAGGTCGGGGAAGCGAGCAGTACTTC. It translates to CASSLGRGSEQYF.

This clone was picked up many times. The CDR3, as DNA: TGTGCCAGCAGCCCCAACAGGGTGGGTCGGGAAAAACTGTTTTTT. It encodes CASSPNRVGREKLFF. The rearrangement links TRBV7-9 to TRBJ1-4, with D tentatively TRBD1 (6 bases). CDR1 and CDR2 (germline): SEHNR, FQNEAQ (reference sequence). The germline V and J ends were trimmed by 5 bases and 8 bases, with 18 bases remaining between them. The CDR3 is made up of 15 amino acids.

V and J are TRBV7-9 and TRBJ1-1; the D gene is possibly TRBD1 (6 bases). Germline-derived CDR1 and CDR2 are SEHNR and FQNEAQ (reference sequence). V gave up 1 base and J gave up 7 bases, with 10 bases separating them. The CDR3 totals 13 residues. The CDR3 nucleotides read TGTGCCAGCAGCTTAGGGACAGAGCTTGAAGCTTTCTTT. Protein product: CASSLGTELEAFF.

V is TRBV14 and J is TRBJ1-5, with 8 bases fitting TRBD1. Germline loops: CDR1 SGHDN, CDR2 FVKESK. The CDR3 loop spans 17 amino acids. Trimming removed 1 base from V and 0 bases from J; junction bases left unmatched: 5. The CDR3 is CASSQAGTGHSNQPQHF. Written as DNA, the CDR3 is TGTGCCAGCAGCCAAGCCGGGACAGGTCATAGCAATCAGCCCCAGCATTTT.

V gene TRBV2 combines with J gene TRBJ1-2; 8 bases are a match to TRBD1. There are 13 residues in the CDR3. Unmatched junction bases numbered 0, after V lost 2 bases and J lost 4 bases. Per the germline V gene, CDR1 is SNHLY and CDR2 is FYNNEI. The CDR3 is CASSEQGAYGYTF. As DNA, the CDR3 is TGTGCCAGCAGTGAACAGGGGGCCTATGGCTACACCTTC.

This sequence joins TRBV6-1 and TRBJ1-2; weak D call: TRBD1 (5 bases). Germline V lookup: CDR1 MNHNS, CDR2 SASEGT. There are 15 residues in the CDR3. Deletions cut 1 base from V and 0 bases from J, with 9 bases between. The CDR3, as DNA: TGTGCCAGCAGTGAAGTAACAGGTCCTAACTATGGCTACACCTTC. This translates into CASSEVTGPNYGYTF.

This chain connects TRBV27 to TRBJ2-6, with D hard to call. This CDR3 comprises 16 residues. Germline-derived CDR1 and CDR2 are MNHEY and SMNVEV (reference sequence). V was cut by 5 bases and J by 0 bases, with 11 bases left in between. CDR3 in amino acids: CASSPRPNSGANVLTF. CDR3 in DNA: TGTGCCAGCAGTCCTAGACCGAACTCTGGGGCCAACGTCCTGACTTTC.

The V gene is TRBV9, the J gene TRBJ1-2; 7 bases line up with TRBD1. The CDR3 extends over 14 amino acids. V lost 3 bases to trimming and J lost 2 bases; unmatched junction nucleotides: 4. CDR1 and CDR2 from the germline V gene are SGDLS and YYNGEE. DNA of the CDR3: TGTGCCAGCAGCGGGGAACAGGGGAACTATGGCTACACCTTC. Encoded protein: CASSGEQGNYGYTF.

This sequence joins TRBV7-6 and TRBJ1-5; D ambiguous. Trimming shortened V by 4 bases and J by 1 base, and 11 bases separated the two germline ends. The CDR3 consists of 15 residues. CDR1 is SGHVS, CDR2 FNYEAQ, per germline. In DNA form, the CDR3 reads TGTGCCAGCAGCTCGCACTTCGGGAGCAATCAGCCCCAGCATTTT. It is translated as CASSSHFGSNQPQHF. Filled out from reference TRBV7-6 and TRBJ1-5, the complete variable domain reads GAGVSQSPRYKVTKRGQDVALRCDPISGHVSLYWYRQALGQGPEFLTYFNYEAQQDKSGLPNDRFSAERPEGSISTLTIQRTEQRDSAMYRCASSSHFGSNQPQHFGDGTRLSIL.

This chain links TRBV7-9 with TRBJ2-5; no reliable D call. Trimming took off 0 bases at V and 0 bases at J, with 11 bases between the two ends. This CDR3 has 16 amino acids. Per germline, CDR1 SEHNR and CDR2 FQNEAQ (reference sequence). The CDR3 loop is CASSLAVSRYQETQYF. Written as DNA, the CDR3 is TGTGCCAGCAGCTTAGCTGTTAGCCGGTACCAAGAGACCCAGTACTTC.

This chain uses TRBV24-1 with TRBJ2-7; 8 nucleotides align to TRBD1. V lost 3 bases and J lost 4; bases outside the gene matches: 4. The CDR3 totals 14 residues. CDR1 is KGHDR, CDR2 SFDVKD, per germline. CDR3 in amino acids: CATSDTGGTYEQYF. CDR3 nucleotide sequence: TGTGCCACCAGTGATACAGGGGGAACGTACGAGCAGTACTTC.

This clone was counted a single time. V usage is TRBV5-1 and J usage is TRBJ2-5; 7 bases are shared with TRBD2. V lost 3 bases, J lost 3 bases, and 5 bases stayed unmatched. This CDR3 has 14 residues. Germline-derived CDR1 and CDR2 are SGHRS and YFSETQ. This CDR3 reads CASSWTGGEETQYF. The CDR3 DNA reads TGCGCCAGCAGCTGGACTGGGGGGGAAGAGACCCAGTACTTC.

V usage is TRBV9 and J usage is TRBJ1-4; D is ambiguous. In germline, CDR1 is SGDLS, CDR2 YYNGEE. Trimming took off 0 bases at V and 4 bases at J, with 10 bases between the two ends. This CDR3 is 15 amino acids long. CDR3 bases: TGTGCCAGCAGCGTAGCTACGATGCATAATGAAAAACTGTTTTTT. Its translation: CASSVATMHNEKLFF.